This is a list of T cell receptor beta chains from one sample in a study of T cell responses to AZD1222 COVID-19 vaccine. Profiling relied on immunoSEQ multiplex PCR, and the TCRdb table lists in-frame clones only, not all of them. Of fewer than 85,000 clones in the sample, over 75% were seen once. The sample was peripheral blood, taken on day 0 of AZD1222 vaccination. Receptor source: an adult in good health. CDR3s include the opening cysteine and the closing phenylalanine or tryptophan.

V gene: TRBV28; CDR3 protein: CASSFQGPLNEQYF
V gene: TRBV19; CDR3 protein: CASEITGGYYGNTIYF
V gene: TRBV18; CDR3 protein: CASSPPAGQGRTEAFF
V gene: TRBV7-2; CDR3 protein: CASSLGNPGGPYEQYF
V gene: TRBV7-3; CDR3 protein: CASSLEGTQFF
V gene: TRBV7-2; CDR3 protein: CASSLGLPGASGNTIYF
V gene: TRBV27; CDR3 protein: CASSLLGPGETQYF
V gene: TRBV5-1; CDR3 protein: CASSLDASGANVLTF
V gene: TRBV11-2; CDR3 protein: CASSRGQGPYGYTF
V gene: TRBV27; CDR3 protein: CASTPPPGTGKTYNEQFF
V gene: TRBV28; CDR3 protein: CASSGLAGFLSSYEQYF
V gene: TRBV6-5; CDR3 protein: CASSSIRQGRIGEQYF
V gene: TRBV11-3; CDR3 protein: CASSGLNTEAFF
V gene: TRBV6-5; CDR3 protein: CASSYGTGVYGYTF
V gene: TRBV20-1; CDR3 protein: CSAGHADTQYF
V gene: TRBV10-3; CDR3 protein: CAISSAGQGADNYGYTF
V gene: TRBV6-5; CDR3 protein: CASGGSRGYSPLHF
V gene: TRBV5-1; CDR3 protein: CASSYGQAAGNTIYF
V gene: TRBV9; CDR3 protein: CASSETGVNGYTF
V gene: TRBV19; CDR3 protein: CASSSTRETQYF
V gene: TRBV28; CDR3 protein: CASSLHTGMPADTQYF
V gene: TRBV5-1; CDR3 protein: CASNLRDSSSPQYF
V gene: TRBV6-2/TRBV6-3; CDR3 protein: CASSRGTGGYGYTF
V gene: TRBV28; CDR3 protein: CASRGQVYEQYF
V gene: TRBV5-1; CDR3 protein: CASSLYSQLHSYEQYF
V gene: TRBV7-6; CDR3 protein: CASSLGGRNEQYF
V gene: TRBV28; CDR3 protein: CASSLRSDGHQPQHF
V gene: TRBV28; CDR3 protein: CASSWQGRELFF
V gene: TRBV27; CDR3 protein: CASRGGNTGELFF
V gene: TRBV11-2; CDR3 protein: CASSIGQNEQYF
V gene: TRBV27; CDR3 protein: CASRTGTGEQFF
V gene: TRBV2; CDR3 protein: CASRGPDNYEQYF
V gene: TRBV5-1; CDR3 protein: CASSLVSGGTNEKLFF
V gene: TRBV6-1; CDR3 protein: CASSEGTASEGYTF
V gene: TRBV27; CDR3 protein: CASSRQSNQPQHF
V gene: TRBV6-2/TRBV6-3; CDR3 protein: CASSYPPGRSSYNSPLHF
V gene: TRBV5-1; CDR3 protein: CASSIQGRANEKLFF
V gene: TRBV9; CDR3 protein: CASSVGEGAYGTGELFF
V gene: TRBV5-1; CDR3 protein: CASSLAAGPSEQYF
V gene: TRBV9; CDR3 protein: CASNFGGPYGYTF
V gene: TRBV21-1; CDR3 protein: CASSKGRTSGRGRCEQYF
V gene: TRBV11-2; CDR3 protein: CASSLIGNTEAFF
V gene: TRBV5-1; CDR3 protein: CASSLNTGELFF
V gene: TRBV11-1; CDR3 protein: CASRVRGGNTEAFF
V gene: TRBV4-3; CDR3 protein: CASSQDTDRGLNTIYF
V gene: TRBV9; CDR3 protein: CASSDTSGLDTGELFF
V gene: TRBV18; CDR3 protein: CASSPGIGGDIQYF
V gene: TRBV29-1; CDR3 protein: CSVEWRGRGEKLFF
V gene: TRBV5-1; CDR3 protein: CASSPDLSEAFF
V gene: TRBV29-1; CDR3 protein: CSVAGLRGTGELFF
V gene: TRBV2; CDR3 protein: CASRAGLAGVGEQFF
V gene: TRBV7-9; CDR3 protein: CASSPSGRGYNEQFF
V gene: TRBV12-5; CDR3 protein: CASGLVVGDQPQHF
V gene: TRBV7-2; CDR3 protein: CASSLSDPTYEQYF
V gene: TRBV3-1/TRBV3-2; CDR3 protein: CASSQADRRLTDTQYF
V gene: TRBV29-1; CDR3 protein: CSVLSVDEQFF
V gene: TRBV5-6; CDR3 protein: CASSPSPGNYEQYF